The present entry profiles one T cell receptor (beta chain) with its context. Its antigen is currently unknown. Template switching appended UMIs that held a 6-nucleotide sample barcode. TCRalpha and TCRbeta cDNA went through nested PCRs of roughly 16 and 10 cycles, two in total. Reprocessing the 5' RACE reads, TCRdb reports a single entry for every CDR3 protein and omits DNA. The table for this sample gives about 440,000 distinct CDR3 sequences. In germline, CDR1 is DFQATT, CDR2 SNEGSKA (reference sequence). The CDR3 is 16 amino acids. These data are taken from a study of monozygotic twins with inflammatory bowel disease. Whole-study results and caveats: The existence of one strong signal or clonotype linked to IBD lacked support.

The rearrangement joins TRBV20-1 to TRBJ2-3; TCRdb reports TRBD2, a call that lacks DNA to check it against. The material sequenced was blood. This TCR was sampled from a human donor with ulcerative colitis or Crohn's disease, or a healthy co-twin of an affected twin (not recorded which). The CDR3 here is CSARDRLAGITDTQYF.